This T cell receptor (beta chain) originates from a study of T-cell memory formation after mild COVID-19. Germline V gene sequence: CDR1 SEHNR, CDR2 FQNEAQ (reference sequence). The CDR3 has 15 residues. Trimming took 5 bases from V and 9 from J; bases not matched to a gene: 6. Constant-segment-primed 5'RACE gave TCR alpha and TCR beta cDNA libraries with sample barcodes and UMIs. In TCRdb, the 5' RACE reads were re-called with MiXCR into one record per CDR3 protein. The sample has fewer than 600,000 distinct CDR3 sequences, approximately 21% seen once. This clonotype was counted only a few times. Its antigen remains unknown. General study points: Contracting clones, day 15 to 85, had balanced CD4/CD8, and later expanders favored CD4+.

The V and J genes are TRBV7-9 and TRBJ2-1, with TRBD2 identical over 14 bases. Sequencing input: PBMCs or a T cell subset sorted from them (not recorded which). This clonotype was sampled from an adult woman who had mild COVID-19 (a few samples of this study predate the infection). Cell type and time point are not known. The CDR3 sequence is CASSPGLAGGFEQFF. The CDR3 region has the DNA TGTGCCAGCAGCCCCGGACTAGCGGGGGGCTTTGAGCAGTTCTTC. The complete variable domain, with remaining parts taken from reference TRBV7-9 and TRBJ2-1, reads DTGVSQNPRHKITKRGQNVTFRCDPISEHNRLYWYRQTLGQGPEFLTYFQNEAQLEKSRLLSDRFSAERPKGSFSTLEIQRTEQGDSAMYLCASSPGLAGGFEQFFGPGTRLTVL.